The entry below gives a single T cell receptor beta chain sequence along with its context. Its antigen is as yet unknown. The PCR used 60 Vbeta and 13 Jbeta primers. Here immunoSEQ multiplex PCR was the method, and the copy in TCRdb shows in-frame clones only, minus some. Here the sample spans 75,000 to 90,000 clones, roughly 77% being singletons. This specimen belongs to a study of cytomegalovirus exposure and HLA in healthy donors. General study findings and limits: Cytomegalovirus association was assigned to around 150 TCR beta chains.

V lost 2 bases, J lost 4 bases, and 10 bases lay in between. The CDR3 runs 14 residues. Germline V gene lookup returns CDR1 MNHEY and CDR2 SMNVEV (reference sequence). Sequenced: PBMCs. The clonotype comes from a man between 60 and 75 years old in good health and CMV-seronegative. The chain recombines TRBV27 with TRBJ2-3; no clear D gene. The CDR3 loop reads CASSLLVESDTQYF. The CDR3 DNA is TGTGCCAGCAGTTTACTTGTCGAGTCAGATACGCAGTATTTT.